The T cell receptor (beta chain) under discussion was sequenced for a study of a mutant IDH1 vaccine in newly diagnosed glioma. Time point described: baseline, week 1 (first vaccination visit). The treatment: pre-vaccination baseline after standard-of-care therapy. Sequenced by immunoSEQ multiplex PCR; TCRdb stores in-frame clones only, minus some. The table includes 20,000 to 25,000 clones, 93% detected once. This sample comprised PBMCs, obtained from a glioma patient treated with radiotherapy, temozolomide or both. The sequence was obtained from a man aged 40-50 years with glioma.

The CDR3 reads CASSHSAGPDTQYF. DNA of the CDR3: TGTGCCAGCAGCCATTCCGCCGGCCCAGATACGCAGTATTTT. This chain links TRBV14 with TRBJ2-3, with D unresolved. The V end was cut by 3 bases, the J end by 4 bases, with 11 bases between. The germline V gene has CDR1 SGHDN and CDR2 FVKESK. This CDR3 comprises 14 residues.